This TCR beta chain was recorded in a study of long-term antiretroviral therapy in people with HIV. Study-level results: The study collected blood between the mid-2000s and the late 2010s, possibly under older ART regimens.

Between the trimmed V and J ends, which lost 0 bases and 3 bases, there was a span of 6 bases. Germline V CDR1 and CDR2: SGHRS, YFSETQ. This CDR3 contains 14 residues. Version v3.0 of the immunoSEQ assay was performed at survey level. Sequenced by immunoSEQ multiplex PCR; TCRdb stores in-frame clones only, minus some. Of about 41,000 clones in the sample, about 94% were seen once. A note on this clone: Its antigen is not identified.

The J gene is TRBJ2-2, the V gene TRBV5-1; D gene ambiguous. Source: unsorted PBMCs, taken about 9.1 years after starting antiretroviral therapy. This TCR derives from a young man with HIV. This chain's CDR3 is CASSLVGYTGELFF. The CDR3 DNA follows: TGCGCCAGCAGCTTGGTAGGGTACACCGGGGAGCTGTTTTTT.